What follows is one T cell receptor (beta chain) and its context. Its binding antigen is unknown. Per-base quality was not reported, and no clone a single base away is much larger than it. The data originate from a study of blood T cell repertoires in COVID-19 (dated by TCRdb to 2020 to 2021). Regarding the study in general: Collaborator samples came from the United States, Italy and Spain and covered acute and convalescent phases of COVID-19. The prospective study material was composed of cDNA or gDNA derived from T cells, B-cell-depleted T cells, or PBMCs. The dataset comprised deeply sampled blood TCRbeta repertoires from subjects exposed to, actively infected with, or recovered from COVID-19. A freely available public database, intended as a resource for researchers studying the immune response to SARS-CoV-2, is where the repertoires were released. Samples came from the ongoing ImmuneRACE study (first 160 participants) plus 1,254 subjects from 6 global collaborators. The sample metadata nearly always contained a de-identified subject ID, COVID-19 status, age in years and sex. Where available, HLA class I and class II types were obtained from metadata supplied by the sample provider rather than from assay-based typing. What the study reported, not specific to this receptor: How much clinical and demographic metadata was included differed by source and by participant, and the metadata was provided uncurated.

CDR1 KGHDR and CDR2 SFDVKD were looked up in the germline V gene. Including the terminal cysteine and phenylalanine, the CDR3 comprises 16 residues. CDR3 DNA only is kept here, 48 bases in frame from base 1. The V end loses 4 bases and the J end loses 0 bases, and a stretch of 12 bases separates them. Collaborating institutions collected whole blood in K2EDTA tubes following their own protocols. For TCRbeta analysis, collaborators shipped samples in one of three forms: frozen whole blood, isolated PBMCs, or DNA extracted from either of those sample types. The immunoSEQ Assay, a bias-controlled multiplex PCR, was used to amplify TCRbeta CDR3 regions from genomic DNA. Under the source paper's analysis protocol: The number of nucleated cells in each sample was estimated from the amplification of reference gene primers within the assay. Sequence reads were collapsed and filtered to measure the absolute abundance of every unique TCRbeta CDR3 rearrangement. For each sample, productive Simpson clonality was calculated by taking the square root of Simpson's diversity index across productive rearrangements. Held by TCRdb, this immuneACCESS table contains in-frame sequences only and omits some clones. Under half of the omission traces to an unresolved V gene where checked; the cause of the rest is unknown. The DNA was the basis for D and trimming; V, J and clone size are from that table. The sample table records about 59,000 clones; 60% to 80% of these occur just once. The ten largest clonotypes hold 10% to 15% of the sample.

Sequenced material: peripheral blood. The receptor was isolated from a man older than 75 with acute or convalescent COVID-19. This sequence uses TRBV24-1 and TRBJ2-1; TRBD2 might be the D gene, on 6 matching bases. The DNA reads as follows: TGTGCCACCAGTGACCCCGAAGCGGGCTCCTACAATGAGCAGTTCTTC. The encoded protein is CATSDPEAGSYNEQFF.